This is a list of T cell receptor beta chains from one sample in a study of siplizumab effects on memory and regulatory T cells. Measured with immunoSEQ multiplex PCR; TCRdb has only the in-frame clones, and not every one. Among about 120,000 clones listed, approximately 94% were seen once. The sample taken for sequencing was non-Treg CD4+ T cells sorted from blood. The source of these receptors is a human donor in good health. CDR3s include the opening cysteine and the closing phenylalanine or tryptophan. D genes are given only for firm matches. Size tells how often a clone was seen (once, few, many) or the class of an expanded clone, and some rows leave it out.

D	V	J	size	DNA	CDR3
.	TRBV18	TRBJ1-1	.	TGTGCCAGCTCACCACCGAGTCTGAAGGGGTCCACTGAAGCTTTCTTT	CASSPPSLKGSTEAFF
TRBD2	TRBV5-6	TRBJ2-3	.	TGTGCCAGCAGCCGACTAGCGGGGGGCCTCCTCACAGATACGCAGTATTTT	CASSRLAGGLLTDTQYF
.	TRBV5-4	TRBJ2-1	.	TGTGCCAGCAGCTTGGTACACAATGAGCAGTTCTTC	CASSLVHNEQFF
TRBD1	TRBV6-5	TRBJ1-4	.	TGTGCCAGCAGTTACACCCACAGGGGAAGAGATGAAAAACTGTTTTTT	CASSYTHRGRDEKLFF
.	TRBV19	TRBJ2-7	.	TGTGCCAGTAGTAGAGTCGGTGGGACAATCTACGAGCAGTACTTC	CASSRVGGTIYEQYF
.	TRBV18	TRBJ2-1	.	TGTGCCAGCTCACCGACGTTCTCGGGGGACAATGAGCAGTTCTTC	CASSPTFSGDNEQFF
.	TRBV27	TRBJ1-4	.	TGTGCCAGCAGTTATGCATTTGCAACTAATGAAAAACTGTTTTTT	CASSYAFATNEKLFF
.	TRBV29-1	TRBJ2-3	.	TGCAGCGCAAAGCGGGACAGGATAGGAACAGATACGCAGTATTTT	CSAKRDRIGTDTQYF
.	TRBV15	TRBJ2-5	once	TGTGCCACCAGCAGAGATTGGGTTTTGGGAGAGACCCAGTACTTC	CATSRDWVLGETQYF
.	TRBV7-2	TRBJ2-1	.	TGTGCCAGCAGTTCCCCCAGAAGAGGGGTACTTGGGGCCTACAATGAGCAGTTCTTC	CASSSPRRGVLGAYNEQFF
TRBD1	TRBV29-1	TRBJ1-2	.	TGCAGCGTTGTCCGTAGACAGGGGAACGGCTACACCTTC	CSVVRRQGNGYTF
TRBD2	TRBV4-1	TRBJ2-7	once	TGCGCCAGCAGCCAACCCGGGGGGGTAAACGAGCAGTACTTC	CASSQPGGVNEQYF
.	TRBV10-3	TRBJ2-3	.	TGTGCCATGCGGGCGGGGGCCACAGATACGCAGTATTTT	CAMRAGATDTQYF
TRBD1	TRBV7-2	TRBJ2-2	.	TGTGCCAGCAGCAGGGGGACAGGGGGCTTTAACACCGGGGAGCTGTTTTTT	CASSRGTGGFNTGELFF
.	TRBV10-3	TRBJ2-1	once	TGTGCCATCAGTGAGCTTGAGAACAATGAGCAGTTCTTC	CAISELENNEQFF
.	TRBV4-1	TRBJ2-2	once	TGCGCCAGCAGCCAAGGAGGGGCAGCCTACACCGGGGAGCTGTTTTTT	CASSQGGAAYTGELFF
TRBD2	TRBV4-1	TRBJ2-7	.	TGCGCCAGCAGATTTATAGCGGGAGGGTGGAACGAGCAGTACTTC	CASRFIAGGWNEQYF
.	TRBV19	TRBJ1-1	.	TGTGCCAGTATAACGACGGTTAGAGGGAACACTGAAGCTTTCTTT	CASITTVRGNTEAFF
TRBD1	TRBV11-3	TRBJ2-1	.	TGTGCCAGCAGCTTTCGGGGACAGGGGGCTGTTGAGCAGTTCTTC	CASSFRGQGAVEQFF
TRBD2	TRBV12-5	TRBJ2-1	.	TGTGCTAGTGGCCCTAGACTAGCGGGCCCCAATGAGCAGTTCTTC	CASGPRLAGPNEQFF
.	TRBV5-5	TRBJ1-1	.	TGTGCCAGCAGCCCGGGACGGTACACACTATTACCTGAAGCTTTCTTT	CASSPGRYTLLPEAFF
.	TRBV6-9	TRBJ1-5	.	TGTGCCAGCAGCTCCGACAGGCTTAGCAATCAGCCCCAGCATTTT	CASSSDRLSNQPQHF
.	TRBV20-1	TRBJ2-7	.	TGCAGTGCTAGTAGGGCCAACGAGCAGTACTTC	CSASRANEQYF
TRBD2	TRBV14	TRBJ2-1	.	TGTGCCAGCAGCCAAGAATTCACCGGACTCGTCGGACTAGCGGACAATGAGCAGTTCTTC	CASSQEFTGLVGLADNEQFF
.	TRBV27	TRBJ1-1	.	TGTGCCAGCAGTCCTGGGGGGGGGAACACTGAAGCTTTCTTT	CASSPGGGNTEAFF
.	TRBV7-3	TRBJ2-1	.	TGTGCCAGCAGCCCAAACCGACCAAATGAGCAGTTCTTC	CASSPNRPNEQFF
TRBD1	TRBV6-5	TRBJ2-7	.	TGTGCCAGCAGTTATCTCGGGACAGGAGCCTACGAGCAGTACTTC	CASSYLGTGAYEQYF
.	TRBV6-5	TRBJ2-5	once	TGTGCCAGCATGGGTGGGGCAGCCGTTGAGACCCAGTACTTC	CASMGGAAVETQYF
.	TRBV6-4	TRBJ2-7	.	TGTGCCAGCACCCCTGGGGCCCAGGGCTACGAGCAGTACTTC	CASTPGAQGYEQYF
.	TRBV6-6	TRBJ1-1	.	TGTGCCAGCAGTTTCGGGCAGAGTTTCACTGAAGCTTTCTTT	CASSFGQSFTEAFF
.	TRBV7-6	TRBJ1-5	.	TGTGCCAGCAGCTTAGCGTCGGGACTCAATCAGCCCCAGCATTTT	CASSLASGLNQPQHF
.	TRBV6-6	TRBJ2-7	.	TGTGCCAGCAGTCGTGACGGATCCTACGAGCAGTACTTC	CASSRDGSYEQYF